A single sample gave rise to the 20 T cell receptor beta chains below, sequenced in a study of blood T cell repertoires in COVID-19 (dated by TCRdb to about 2020). The library was generated by the immunoSEQ multiplex PCR assay. TCRdb took over this immuneACCESS table, retaining in-frame rearrangements with V and J assigned. Such tables are incomplete; in checked studies, under half of the missing clones stem from an unresolved V gene, and the remainder is unexplained. Within this sample are about 250,000 clones, with about 80% of them counted one time only. The biggest ten clones account for roughly 3.6% of the sample. Source material: PBMCs or T cells enriched from blood (not recorded which). Receptor source: a man aged 50 to 59 who had recovered from COVID-19.

The chain recombines TRBV3-1 (or the pseudogene TRBV3-2) with TRBJ1-3; a possible D gene is TRBD1 (5 bases). V lost 3 bases and J 4 bases, leaving 10 bases between the germline ends. The CDR3 length is 14 residues. CDR1 and CDR2 from the germline V gene are LGHDT and YNNKEL (reference sequence). Here the CDR3 reads CASSQGGVGNTIYF. The CDR3 bases are TGTGCCAGCAGCCAGGGGGGGGTCGGAAACACCATATATTTT.

This clone came up a few times. J is TRBJ2-3 and V is TRBV6-2 or TRBV6-3; TRBD1 agrees at 7 bases. V lost 0 bases and J lost 4; bases outside the gene matches: 7. This CDR3 is 16 amino acids long. The germline gives CDR1 MNHEY, CDR2 SVGEGT. As DNA, the CDR3 is TGTGCCAGCAGTTACTCTCAAGGGGGCAGGGCAGATACGCAGTATTTT. Protein: CASSYSQGGRADTQYF.

J is TRBJ2-7 and V is TRBV6-5, with no clear D. Germline CDR1 MNHEY, CDR2 SVGAGI. The CDR3 length is 11 residues. Trimming removed 8 bases from V and 2 bases from J, with 7 bases in between. CDR3 in amino acids: CASRATYEQYF. CDR3 coding DNA: TGTGCCAGCCGAGCTACCTACGAGCAGTACTTC.

This chain links TRBV15 with TRBJ2-1; TRBD1 matches at 7 bases. The V gene end was trimmed by 3 bases and the J gene end by 0 bases; junction bases not matched to a gene: 14. Per germline, CDR1 LNHNV and CDR2 YYDKDF (reference sequence). The CDR3 is 19 residues long. The CDR3 spells CATSSRPGQSTRSYNEQFF. DNA of the CDR3: TGTGCCACCAGCAGTAGACCGGGACAGTCAACTCGCTCCTACAATGAGCAGTTCTTC.

V and J are TRBV7-9 and TRBJ2-7; maybe TRBD2 (5 bases). The CDR3 sequence is 14 residues long. Trimming stripped 2 bases from V and 2 bases from J, with 10 bases between. Per the germline V gene, CDR1 is SEHNR and CDR2 is FQNEAQ (reference sequence). The CDR3 region is CASSLTSGTYEQYF. CDR3 nucleotides: TGTGCCAGCAGCTTAACCAGCGGTACCTACGAGCAGTACTTC.

The chain combines TRBV10-3 with TRBJ2-5; 7 nucleotides match TRBD2. The CDR3 runs 15 residues. Germline V gene lookup returns CDR1 ENHRY and CDR2 SYGVKD. The junction had 5 bases not matched to a gene; V was cut back by 0 bases and J by 4 bases. The CDR3 loop reads CAISESGGRAETQYF. The CDR3 DNA reads as TGTGCCATCAGTGAGTCGGGTGGGAGGGCAGAGACCCAGTACTTC.

The rearrangement uses TRBV19 and TRBJ2-3; 12 nucleotides line up with TRBD1. With 6 bases clipped from V and 4 bases from J, the junction kept 8 bases outside the gene matches. The germline V gene encodes CDR1 LNHDA and CDR2 SQIVND (reference sequence). The CDR3 is 16 amino acids. The CDR3 nucleotides are TGTGCCAGTAGCTGGGCCGGGACAGGGGGCGCAGATACGCAGTATTTT. As protein: CASSWAGTGGADTQYF. The full variable domain, rest sourced from reference TRBV19 and TRBJ2-3, is DGGITQSPKYLFRKEGQNVTLSCEQNLNHDAMYWYRQDPGQGLRLIYYSQIVNDFQKGDIAEGYSVSREKKESFPLTVTSAQKNPTAFYLCASSWAGTGGADTQYFGPGTRLTVL.

The V call is TRBV5-1, the J call TRBJ2-1, with D maybe TRBD2 (5 bases). The germline gives CDR1 SGHRS, CDR2 YFSETQ. The CDR3 totals 15 residues. Between the trimmed V and J ends, which lost 0 bases and 10 bases, there was a span of 17 bases. The CDR3 spells CASSLDSAVTGEQFF. In DNA form, the CDR3 reads TGCGCCAGCAGCTTGGATTCCGCGGTAACGGGGGAGCAGTTCTTC. Complete variable domain (other parts from reference TRBV5-1 and TRBJ2-1): KAGVTQTPRYLIKTRGQQVTLSCSPISGHRSVSWYQQTPGQGLQFLFEYFSETQRNKGNFPGRFSGRQFSNSRSEMNVSTLELGDSALYLCASSLDSAVTGEQFFGPGTRLTVL.

The rearrangement uses TRBV10-3 and TRBJ1-2; D unresolved. V was shortened by 6 bases and J by 7 bases, with 21 bases between the two germline ends. The CDR3 runs to 15 residues. Germline loops: CDR1 ENHRY, CDR2 SYGVKD. CDR3 coding DNA: TGTGCCATCAGAGCACAACTATCTAGGAGTGGTGGCTACACCTTC. This gives the protein CAIRAQLSRSGGYTF.

The gene calls are TRBV7-2 and TRBJ2-1, with TRBD2 matching 9 bases. The CDR3 is 16 amino acids. Losses at the gene ends were 3 bases for V and 6 bases for J; bases not matched to a gene: 9. Germline values: CDR1 SGHTA, CDR2 FQGNSA. CDR3 coding DNA: TGTGCCAGCAGCTTCTTTGGTAGCGGGAGTATCAATGAGCAGTTCTTC. Its protein is CASSFFGSGSINEQFF.

The chain couples TRBV27 to TRBJ2-7; TRBD2 aligns across 7 bases. The length of the CDR3 is 13 residues. Per germline, CDR1 MNHEY and CDR2 SMNVEV (reference sequence). The trim removed 0 bases at V and 5 bases at J, leaving 1 base unmatched. The CDR3 DNA follows: TGTGCCAGCAGTTTATCCGGGGGGAACGAGCAGTACTTC. As protein: CASSLSGGNEQYF.

J is TRBJ2-3 and V is TRBV3-1 (or the pseudogene TRBV3-2); 9 bases map to TRBD2. The CDR3 is 16 residues long. Germline CDR1 is LGHDT and CDR2 is YNNKEL (reference sequence). V was clipped by 1 base and J by 6 bases; unmatched bases: 8. The CDR3 here is CASSQGRASGMDTQYF. For the CDR3, the DNA is TGTGCCAGCAGCCAAGGAAGGGCTAGCGGGATGGATACGCAGTATTTT.

The rearrangement links TRBV28 to TRBJ2-7; no clear D gene. This CDR3 has 12 amino acids. V lost 7 bases, J lost 6 bases, and 13 bases lay in between. Germline V gives CDR1 MDHEN, CDR2 SYDVKM. The CDR3 reads CASTPTTGEQYF. The CDR3 DNA sequence: TGTGCCAGCACCCCAACCACCGGCGAGCAGTACTTC. The full variable domain, with the rest looked up from reference TRBV28 and TRBJ2-7, is DVKVTQSSRYLVKRTGEKVFLECVQDMDHENMFWYRQDPGLGLRLIYFSYDVKMKEKGDIPEGYSVSREKKERFSLILESASTNQTSMYLCASTPTTGEQYFGPGTRLTVT.

This chain uses TRBV7-3 with TRBJ2-5, with D possibly matching TRBD2 (7 bases). The CDR3 is 16 amino acids. Germline lookup yields CDR1 SGHTA and CDR2 FQGTGA. The V gene lost 1 base and the J gene lost 5 bases, with 17 bases spanning the gap. The DNA for the CDR3 is TGTGCCAGCAGCTTAATAGGTGGGGGGGCTTTGGAGACCCAGTACTTC. This encodes CASSLIGGGALETQYF.

This clone was recorded only once. The chain links TRBV7-9 to TRBJ2-1; D perhaps matches TRBD2 (6 bases). CDR1 is SEHNR and CDR2 is FQNEAQ in the germline V gene (reference sequence). Deletions cut 4 bases from V and 10 bases from J, with 14 bases between. The CDR3 spans 13 residues. CDR3 protein: CASSSKFREEQFF. CDR3 bases: TGTGCCAGCAGCTCAAAATTCCGGGAGGAGCAGTTCTTC.

The CDR3 here is CASSRESGANVLTF. CDR3 in DNA: TGTGCCAGCAGCCGAGAAAGTGGGGCCAACGTCCTGACTTTC. V gene TRBV5-4 combines with J gene TRBJ2-6; D is uncertain. The V gene's germline CDR1 is SGHNT and CDR2 YYREEE (reference sequence). Trimming took 4 bases from V and 3 from J, leaving 8 bases between them. This CDR3 has 14 residues. The whole variable domain, filled in from reference TRBV5-4 and TRBJ2-6, reads ETGVTQSPTHLIKTRGQQVTLRCSSQSGHNTVSWYQQALGQGPQFIFQYYREEENGRGNFPPRFSGLQFPNYSSELNVNALELDDSALYLCASSRESGANVLTFGAGSRLTVL.

The chain recombines TRBV15 with TRBJ1-3; no clear D. CDR3 length: 15 residues. CDR1 is LNHNV and CDR2 is YYDKDF in the germline V gene (reference sequence). V lost 0 bases and J 1 base, leaving 7 bases between the germline ends. Written as DNA, the CDR3 is TGTGCCACCAGCAGAGATTTAGTATCTGGAAACACCATATATTTT. This translates into CATSRDLVSGNTIYF.

J is TRBJ1-2 and V is TRBV2; 9 bases agree with TRBD1. The V and J ends lost 3 bases and 1 base, in that order; junction bases with no gene match: 3. Germline V CDR1 and CDR2: SNHLY, FYNNEI. The CDR3 is 15 residues long. The CDR3 reads CASSEETGGNYGYTF. DNA of the CDR3: TGTGCCAGCAGTGAGGAGACAGGGGGTAACTATGGCTACACCTTC. Drawing the rest from reference TRBV2 and TRBJ1-2, the complete variable domain is EPEVTQTPSHQVTQMGQEVILRCVPISNHLYFYWYRQILGQKVEFLVSFYNNEISEKSEIFDDQFSVERPDGSNFTLKIRSTKLEDSAMYFCASSEETGGNYGYTFGSGTRLTVV.

This chain links TRBV5-1 with TRBJ2-5, with 8 bases fitting TRBD1. The J segment lost 4 bases and the V segment lost 2 bases, leaving 4 bases of the junction unmatched. CDR3 size: 14 residues. CDR1 SGHRS and CDR2 YFSETQ come from the germline V gene. Here the CDR3 reads CASSFQGAVETQYF. Here the CDR3 DNA reads TGCGCCAGCAGCTTTCAGGGGGCCGTAGAGACCCAGTACTTC.

This rearrangement joins TRBV12-3 or TRBV12-4 to TRBJ1-5; 7 bases match TRBD1. V was clipped by 6 bases and J by 7 bases; unmatched bases: 6. This CDR3 comprises 13 residues. The CDR3 spells CASSRGQYQPQHF. The CDR3 DNA reads as TGTGCCAGCAGCAGGGGACAGTACCAGCCCCAGCATTTT.